The sequence of this TCR beta chain was determined in a study of T cell clonality in common variable immunodeficiency. General study results and limits: Fewer deletions and N-nucleotide insertions were reportedly seen in common variable immunodeficiency TCR beta sequences.

TCRdb's copy holds only in-frame clones and misses some; the assay was immunoSEQ multiplex PCR. Its table records several thousand clones. CDR1 LNHDA and CDR2 SQIVND come from the germline V gene (reference sequence). Trimming shortened V by 7 bases and J by 2 bases, and 11 bases separated the two germline ends. CDR3 length: 13 residues. This clone is deemed medium-sized (0.01 to 0.1%) by its frequency. Its antigen is unidentified. The CDR3 end falls 3 residues outside the read, so it is completed with the germline J gene. Most patients and controls had Caucasian heritage. CVID subjects were neither ill nor on immunomodulatory or immunosuppressive medication at sampling. Heparinized whole blood, roughly 5 to 8.5 ml, came from each donor.

This sequence originates from a human donor with common variable immunodeficiency. Input material: peripheral blood mononuclear cells. The chain combines TRBV19 with TRBJ1-2; unclear D gene. CDR3 loop: CASMERGNYGYTF. The part of the CDR3 DNA that was read is TGTGCCAGTATGGAGCGGGGAAACTATGGC.